This T cell receptor (beta chain) emerged from a study of OX40 agonist ivuxolimab in advanced cancers. Regarding the study as a whole: Dosing at 0.1 to 3.0 mg/kg was accompanied by clonal expansion of CD4+ and CD8+ blood T cells by week 6. Relative to CD4+ cells, CD8+ T cells on average had more expanded clones. What antigens the expanded peripheral T cells recognized was never established.

As regards this clone: Its antigen is unknown.

This table comes from immunoSEQ multiplex PCR, and its TCRdb copy is limited to in-frame clones, with some not included. The repertoire holds about 77,000 clones, with 83% as singletons. Between the trimmed V and J ends, which lost 1 base and 1 base, there was a span of 13 bases. The CDR3 has 16 amino acids. Germline CDR1 reads SGHVS; CDR2 reads FNYEAQ. The chain links TRBV7-6 to TRBJ1-1, with D unresolved. The clonotype was recovered from an adult with an advanced solid tumor such as melanoma, head and neck, liver or kidney cancer. Sequencing was performed on CD4+ or CD8+ T cells sorted from blood, taken in a trial of the OX40 agonist ivuxolimab. CDR3 bases: TGTGCCAGCAGCTTAGGAAGTGTAGGTAGGAACACTGAAGCTTTCTTT. It is translated as CASSLGSVGRNTEAFF.